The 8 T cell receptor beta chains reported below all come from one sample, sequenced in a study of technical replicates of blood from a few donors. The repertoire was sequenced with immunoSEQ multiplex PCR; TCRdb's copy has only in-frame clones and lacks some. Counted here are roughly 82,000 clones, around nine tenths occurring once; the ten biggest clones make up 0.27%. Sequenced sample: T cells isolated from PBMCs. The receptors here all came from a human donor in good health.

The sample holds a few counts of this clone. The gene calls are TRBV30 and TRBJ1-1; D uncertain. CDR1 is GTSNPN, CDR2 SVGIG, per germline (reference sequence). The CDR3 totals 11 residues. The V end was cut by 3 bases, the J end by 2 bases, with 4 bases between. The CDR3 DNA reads TGTGCCTGGAGCGTCAACACTGAAGCTTTCTTT. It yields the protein CAWSVNTEAFF.

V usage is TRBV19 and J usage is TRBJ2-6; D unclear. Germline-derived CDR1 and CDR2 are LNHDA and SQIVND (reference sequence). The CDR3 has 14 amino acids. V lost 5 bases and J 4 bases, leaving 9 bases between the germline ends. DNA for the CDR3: TGTGCCAGTAGTCGAGGTCTAGGGGCCAACGTCCTGACTTTC. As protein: CASSRGLGANVLTF. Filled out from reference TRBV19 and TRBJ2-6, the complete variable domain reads DGGITQSPKYLFRKEGQNVTLSCEQNLNHDAMYWYRQDPGQGLRLIYYSQIVNDFQKGDIAEGYSVSREKKESFPLTVTSAQKNPTAFYLCASSRGLGANVLTFGAGSRLTVL.

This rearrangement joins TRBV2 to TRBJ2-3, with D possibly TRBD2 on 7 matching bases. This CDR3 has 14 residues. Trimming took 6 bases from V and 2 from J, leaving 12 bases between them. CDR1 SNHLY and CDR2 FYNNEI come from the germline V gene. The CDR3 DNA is TGTGCCAGCAGGAAAGGGGGGGTCACAGATACGCAGTATTTT. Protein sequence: CASRKGGVTDTQYF.

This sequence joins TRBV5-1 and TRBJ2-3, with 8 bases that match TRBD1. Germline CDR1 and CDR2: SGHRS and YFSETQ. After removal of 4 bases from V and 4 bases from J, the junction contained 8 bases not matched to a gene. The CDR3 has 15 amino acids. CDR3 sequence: CASSPQGAVADTQYF. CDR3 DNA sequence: TGCGCCAGCAGCCCGCAGGGGGCGGTAGCAGATACGCAGTATTTT.

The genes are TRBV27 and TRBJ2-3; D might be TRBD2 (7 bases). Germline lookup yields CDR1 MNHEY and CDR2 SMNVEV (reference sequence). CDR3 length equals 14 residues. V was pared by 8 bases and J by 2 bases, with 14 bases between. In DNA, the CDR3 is TGTGCCAGCCTCCGCGGGGGCGTCACAGATACGCAGTATTTT. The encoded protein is CASLRGGVTDTQYF.

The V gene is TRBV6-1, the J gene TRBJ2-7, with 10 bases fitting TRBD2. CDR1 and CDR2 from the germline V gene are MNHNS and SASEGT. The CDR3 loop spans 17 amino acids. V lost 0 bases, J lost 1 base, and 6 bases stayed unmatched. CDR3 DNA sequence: TGTGCCAGCAGTGAAGCGGTAGGAGCGGGAGGGTCCTACGAGCAGTACTTC. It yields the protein CASSEAVGAGGSYEQYF.

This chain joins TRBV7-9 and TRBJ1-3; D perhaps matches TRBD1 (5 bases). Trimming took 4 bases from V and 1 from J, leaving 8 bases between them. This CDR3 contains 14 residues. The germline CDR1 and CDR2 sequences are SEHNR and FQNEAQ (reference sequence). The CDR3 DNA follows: TGTGCCAGCAGCTCCCAGGGATCTGGAAACACCATATATTTT. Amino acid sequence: CASSSQGSGNTIYF.

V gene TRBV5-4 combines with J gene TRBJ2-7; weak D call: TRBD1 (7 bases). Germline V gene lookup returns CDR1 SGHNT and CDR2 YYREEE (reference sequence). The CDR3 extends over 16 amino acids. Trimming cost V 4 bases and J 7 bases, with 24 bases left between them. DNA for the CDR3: TGTGCCAGCAGCGCCAGACAGGGTGGGGGGCAGGGGGAGCAGTACTTC. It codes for CASSARQGGGQGEQYF.